The rows below give T cell receptor beta chains drawn from one sample of a study of spatial heterogeneity in lung cancer. TCRdb called the 5' RACE reads again in MiXCR, with one record for every CDR3 protein. The repertoire includes tens of thousands of distinct CDR3 sequences, roughly 5.8% of them detected once, and 11% sits in the top ten. Source: PBMCs, taken at surgery. Source of these receptors: a male donor with early-stage non-small cell lung cancer. The CDR3 runs from the conserved cysteine through the conserved F or W. D genes are given only for firm matches. The size entry is marked missing in some rows and otherwise reads once, few, many or a size class.

TRBV7-2	TRBD2	TRBJ2-5	many	16	CASSQTSGGVKGTQYF	TGTGCCAGCAGCCAGACTAGCGGGGGCGTAAAAGGGACCCAGTACTTC
TRBV12-3/TRBV12-4	.	TRBJ2-5	.	15	CASSSSGRGRETQYF	TGTGCCAGCAGTTCTAGTGGGAGGGGGCGGGAGACCCAGTACTTC
TRBV11-1	.	TRBJ1-3	.	16	CASSSRQTLSGNTIYF	TGTGCCAGCAGCAGTCGACAGACCCTCTCTGGAAACACCATATATTTT
TRBV25-1	.	TRBJ2-1	many	15	CASSVARAPYNEQFF	TGTGCCAGCAGTGTGGCCAGAGCACCATACAATGAGCAGTTCTTC
TRBV20-1	TRBD1	TRBJ2-5	many	14	CSATGTDPLETQYF	TGCAGTGCTACCGGGACAGACCCTCTCGAGACCCAGTACTTC
TRBV6-5	TRBD1	TRBJ2-6	few	15	CASSYPTGGANVLTF	TGTGCCAGCAGTTACCCGACAGGGGGGGCCAACGTCCTGACTTTC
TRBV14	.	TRBJ1-3	many	16	CASSLIRGLSGNTIYF	TGTGCCAGCAGCCTCATCCGGGGGCTCTCTGGAAACACCATATATTTT
TRBV7-9	.	TRBJ1-3	many	16	CASSPPGSSSGNTIYF	TGTGCCAGCAGTCCGCCAGGTTCCTCCTCTGGAAACACCATATATTTT
TRBV3-1	.	TRBJ2-1	many	14	CASSQDYRNGEQFF	TGTGCCAGCAGCCAAGATTATAGGAACGGCGAGCAGTTCTTC
TRBV29-1	.	TRBJ2-1	many	14	CSVEKGGTRDEQFF	TGCAGCGTTGAAAAGGGGGGGACGCGTGATGAGCAGTTCTTC
TRBV7-8	.	TRBJ2-3	medium-sized	19	CASSLAVGQWGTSTDTQYF	TGTGCCAGCAGCTTAGCGGTGGGGCAATGGGGAACAAGCACAGATACGCAGTATTTT
TRBV20-1	.	TRBJ1-2	many	15	CSASPTGKKFYGYTF	TGCAGTGCTAGCCCAACGGGGAAAAAGTTCTATGGCTACACCTTC
TRBV5-1	.	TRBJ2-5	few	13	CASSDPNQETQYF	TGCGCCAGCAGCGACCCCAACCAAGAGACCCAGTACTTC
TRBV12-3/TRBV12-4	.	TRBJ1-2	many	15	CASSAGTHSNYGYTF	TGTGCCAGCAGCGCCGGGACTCACTCTAACTATGGCTACACCTTC
TRBV9	.	TRBJ2-3	.	13	CASSGQNTDTQYF	TGTGCCAGCAGCGGGCAAAACACAGATACGCAGTATTTT
TRBV11-2	.	TRBJ2-1	.	14	CASSSPRRGNEQFF	TGTGCCAGCAGCTCACCACGGCGGGGCAATGAGCAGTTCTTC
TRBV5-6	TRBD1	TRBJ2-7	.	16	CASSLGLQGALYEQYF	TGTGCCAGCAGCTTGGGATTACAGGGGGCGCTATACGAGCAGTACTTC
TRBV9	TRBD2	TRBJ2-3	many	15	CASSYSGGAPDTQYF	TGTGCCAGCAGCTATAGCGGGGGGGCCCCAGATACGCAGTATTTT
TRBV4-3	.	TRBJ2-1	many	15	CASSQDPARINEQFF	TGCGCCAGCAGCCAAGATCCCGCCAGAATCAATGAGCAGTTCTTC
TRBV20-1	.	TRBJ1-5	hyperexpanded	14	CSATRWNSNQPQHF	TGCAGTGCTACCAGGTGGAATAGCAATCAGCCCCAGCATTTT
TRBV20-1	TRBD1	TRBJ1-1	many	14	CSATPGGGSTEAFF	TGCAGTGCTACCCCAGGGGGAGGGAGCACTGAAGCTTTCTTT
TRBV6-6	.	TRBJ1-3	many	12	CAVQSSGNTIYF	TGTGCCGTCCAGAGCTCTGGAAACACCATATATTTT
TRBV20-1	.	TRBJ1-5	many	14	CSARVGESNQPQHF	TGCAGTGCTAGAGTGGGGGAGAGCAATCAGCCCCAGCATTTT
TRBV7-8	.	TRBJ2-5	many	13	CASSGGQLETQYF	TGTGCCAGCAGCGGAGGACAGTTGGAGACCCAGTACTTC
TRBV2	TRBD1	TRBJ2-5	many	15	CASSEIGQGRETQYF	TGTGCCAGCAGTGAGATTGGACAGGGGAGAGAGACCCAGTACTTC
TRBV6-6	TRBD1	TRBJ1-2	many	14	CASSSGTANYGYTF	TGTGCCAGCAGTTCCGGGACAGCAAACTATGGCTACACCTTC
TRBV20-1	.	TRBJ2-3	few	13	CSARGEYTDTQYF	TGCAGTGCTAGGGGGGAGTACACAGATACGCAGTATTTT
TRBV6-1	.	TRBJ1-5	many	15	CASRGARDSNQPQHF	TGTGCCAGCCGGGGGGCGCGGGATAGCAATCAGCCCCAGCATTTT